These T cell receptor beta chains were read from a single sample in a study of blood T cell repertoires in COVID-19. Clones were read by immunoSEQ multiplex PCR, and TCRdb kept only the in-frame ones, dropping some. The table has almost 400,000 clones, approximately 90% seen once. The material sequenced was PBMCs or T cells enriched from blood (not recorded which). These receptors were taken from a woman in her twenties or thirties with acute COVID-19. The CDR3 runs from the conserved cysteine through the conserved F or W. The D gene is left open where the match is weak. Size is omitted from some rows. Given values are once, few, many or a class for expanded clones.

CASSLTAGDQPQHF	TGTGCCAGCAGCTTAACCGCAGGGGATCAGCCCCAGCATTTT	NA	TRBV7-2	TRBJ1-5	NA
CASNPRQGPIYEQYF	TGTGCCAGCAACCCCCGACAGGGGCCGATCTACGAGCAGTACTTC	NA	TRBV2	TRBJ2-7	TRBD1
CASSGWSDVYNEQFF	TGTGCCAGCAGCGGGTGGTCCGACGTCTACAATGAGCAGTTCTTC	NA	TRBV2	TRBJ2-1	NA
CASSYVRDRMNTEAFF	TGTGCCAGCAGTTACGTACGGGACAGAATGAACACTGAAGCTTTCTTT	NA	TRBV6-5	TRBJ1-1	TRBD1
CASTITGGPPRSGNTIYF	TGTGCCAGTACGATTACAGGAGGGCCGCCTAGGTCTGGAAACACCATATATTTT	NA	TRBV19	TRBJ1-3	NA
CASSKTPNRVATDSPPQVTEAFF	TGTGCCAGCAGCAAAACCCCAAACAGGGTGGCCACCGACTCACCCCCTCAAGTCACTGAAGCTTTCTTT	NA	TRBV21-1	TRBJ1-1	NA
CATSDTGLAGPYEQYF	TGTGCCACCAGTGATACGGGACTAGCGGGACCCTACGAGCAGTACTTC	once	TRBV24-1	TRBJ2-7	TRBD2
CASSITSQGNQPQHF	TGTGCCAGTAGTATAACTTCGCAGGGGAATCAGCCCCAGCATTTT	NA	TRBV19	TRBJ1-5	NA
CASSSTVNYGYTF	TGTGCCAGCAGCTCCACAGTAAACTATGGCTACACCTTC	once	TRBV7-2	TRBJ1-2	NA
CASQGDTQYF	TGTGCCAGCCAGGGAGATACGCAGTATTTT	NA	TRBV27	TRBJ2-3	NA
CASSLGQGSFEQYF	TGCGCCAGCAGCTTGGGTCAGGGTAGTTTCGAGCAGTACTTC	NA	TRBV5-1	TRBJ2-7	NA
CASSKQLAGGPAGELFF	TGTGCCAGCAGTAAACAACTAGCGGGGGGGCCCGCCGGGGAGCTGTTTTTT	NA	TRBV6-2/TRBV6-3	TRBJ2-2	TRBD2
CASSLRARGGNTDTQYF	TGCGCCAGCAGCTTGCGAGCGCGGGGGGGAAATACAGATACGCAGTATTTT	NA	TRBV5-1	TRBJ2-3	TRBD2
CSVENTLNTEAFF	TGCAGCGTTGAGAATACTTTGAACACTGAAGCTTTCTTT	NA	TRBV29-1	TRBJ1-1	NA
CASSEQGDLEQYF	TGTGCCAGCAGTGAACAGGGTGATCTCGAGCAGTACTTC	NA	TRBV27	TRBJ2-7	NA